The sequence of this T cell receptor (beta chain) was determined in a study of blood T cells in healthy people across ages. At the level of the study: Per every two T cells, about one barcoded beta molecule was captured by template switching. General observations from the study: Greater diversity and more naive CD4+ cells were seen in long-lived donors than in aged donors. It was held that diversity estimates obtained from one million T cells represented underestimates.

Then a second PCR, running roughly 6 to 11 cycles, was carried out with a sample-barcoded 5' primer and a J-beta primer mix. Each CDR3 protein is one row after TCRdb ran MiXCR on the 5' RACE reads. The table includes around 990,000 distinct CDR3 sequences, more than 30% detected once. With regard to this clonotype: Its antigen is not known.

Extracted total RNA amounted to at least 5.5 micrograms for each sample. The germline V gene has CDR1 GTSNPN and CDR2 SVGIG (reference sequence). V lost 4 bases, J lost 1 base, and 7 bases lay in between. CDR3 length: 12 amino acids. The chain uses TRBV30 and TRBJ1-1; D is unclear. The source is a man aged 18-30 years in good health. Sequencing input: blood. CDR3 amino acids: CAWNAPNTEAFF. The CDR3, as DNA: TGTGCCTGGAACGCTCCGAACACTGAAGCTTTCTTT.